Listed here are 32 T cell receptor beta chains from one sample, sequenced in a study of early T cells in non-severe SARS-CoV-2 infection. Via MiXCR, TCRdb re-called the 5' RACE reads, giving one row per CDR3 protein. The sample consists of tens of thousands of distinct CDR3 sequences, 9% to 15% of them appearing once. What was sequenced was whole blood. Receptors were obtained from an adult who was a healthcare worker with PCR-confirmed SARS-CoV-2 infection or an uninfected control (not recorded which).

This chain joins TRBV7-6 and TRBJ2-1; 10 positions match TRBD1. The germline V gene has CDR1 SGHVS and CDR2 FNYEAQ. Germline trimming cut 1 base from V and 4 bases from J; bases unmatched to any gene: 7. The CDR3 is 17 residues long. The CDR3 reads CASSLVPGQGGYNEQFF. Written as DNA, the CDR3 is TGTGCCAGCAGCTTAGTACCCGGACAGGGGGGGTACAATGAGCAGTTCTTC.

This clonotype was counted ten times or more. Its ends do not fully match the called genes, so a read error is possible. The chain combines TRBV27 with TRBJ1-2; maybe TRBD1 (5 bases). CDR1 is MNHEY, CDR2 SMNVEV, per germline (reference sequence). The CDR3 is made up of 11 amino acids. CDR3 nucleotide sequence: TGTGCCAGCAGTCGGGGGTACTCTAGCCTCTTC. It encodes CASSRGYSSLF.

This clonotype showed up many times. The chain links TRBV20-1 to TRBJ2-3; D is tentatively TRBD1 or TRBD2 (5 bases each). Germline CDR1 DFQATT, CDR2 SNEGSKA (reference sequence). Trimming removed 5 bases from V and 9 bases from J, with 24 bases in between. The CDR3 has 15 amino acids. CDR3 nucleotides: TGCAGTGCTCCTCCGGTAGAGAGGGACCGCCAAACGCAGTATTTT. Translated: CSAPPVERDRQTQYF.

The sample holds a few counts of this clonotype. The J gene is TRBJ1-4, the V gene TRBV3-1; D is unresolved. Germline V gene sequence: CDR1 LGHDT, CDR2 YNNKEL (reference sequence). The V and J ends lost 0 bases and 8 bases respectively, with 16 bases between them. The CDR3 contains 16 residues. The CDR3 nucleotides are TGTGCCAGCAGCCAAGATACGGGTATACGGGGAGAAAAACTGTTTTTT. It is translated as CASSQDTGIRGEKLFF.

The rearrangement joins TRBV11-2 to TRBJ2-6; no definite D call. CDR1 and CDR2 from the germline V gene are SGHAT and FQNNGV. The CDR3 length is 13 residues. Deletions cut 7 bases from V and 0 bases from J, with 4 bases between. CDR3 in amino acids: CASNPSGANVLTF. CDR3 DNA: TGTGCCAGCAACCCCTCTGGGGCCAACGTCCTGACTTTC.

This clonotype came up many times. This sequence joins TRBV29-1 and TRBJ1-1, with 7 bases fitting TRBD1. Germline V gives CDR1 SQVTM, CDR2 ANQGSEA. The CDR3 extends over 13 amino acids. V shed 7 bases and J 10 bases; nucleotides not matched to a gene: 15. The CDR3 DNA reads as TGCAGCGCCTCCATGTCCCGGGACAGTCGAGCTTTCTTT. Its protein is CSASMSRDSRAFF.

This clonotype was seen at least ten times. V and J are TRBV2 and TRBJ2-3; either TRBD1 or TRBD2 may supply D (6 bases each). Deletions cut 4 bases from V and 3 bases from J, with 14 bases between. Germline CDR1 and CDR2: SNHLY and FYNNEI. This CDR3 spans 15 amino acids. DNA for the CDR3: TGTGCCAGCAGTGTGTGGGGGGCTGGAACAGATACGCAGTATTTT. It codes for CASSVWGAGTDTQYF.

The DNA for the CDR3 is TGTGCCAGTGCCGACAGGGACACTGAAGCTTTCTTT. Protein product: CASADRDTEAFF. The rearrangement joins TRBV19 to TRBJ1-1; TRBD1 matches at 7 bases. The CDR3 is 12 residues long. Germline CDR1 LNHDA, CDR2 SQIVND (reference sequence). V trimming: 8 bases; J trimming: 3 bases; junction bases outside the gene matches: 3.

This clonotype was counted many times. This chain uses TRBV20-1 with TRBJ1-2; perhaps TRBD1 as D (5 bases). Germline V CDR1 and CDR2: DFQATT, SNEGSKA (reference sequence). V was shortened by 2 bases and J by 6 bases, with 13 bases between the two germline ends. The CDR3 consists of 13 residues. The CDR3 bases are TGCAGTGCTAGACCATATCAGGGAAATGGCTACACCTTC. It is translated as CSARPYQGNGYTF.

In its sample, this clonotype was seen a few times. The CDR3 loop is CASSLPRGGVKNTQYF. The DNA of the CDR3 is TGTGCCAGCAGCCTCCCAAGGGGCGGGGTAAAGAATACGCAGTATTTT. The chain recombines TRBV7-2 with TRBJ2-3; a possible D gene is TRBD2 (6 bases). Trimming left V 5 bases short and J 7 bases short, with 22 bases between. This CDR3 comprises 16 residues. Germline lookup yields CDR1 SGHTA and CDR2 FQGNSA. The full variable domain, with the rest looked up from reference TRBV7-2 and TRBJ2-3, is GAGVSQSPSNKVTEKGKDVELRCDPISGHTALYWYRQSLGQGLEFLIYFQGNSAPDKSGLPSDRFSAERTGGSVSTLTIQRTQQEDSAVYLCASSLPRGGVKNTQYFGPGTRLTVL.

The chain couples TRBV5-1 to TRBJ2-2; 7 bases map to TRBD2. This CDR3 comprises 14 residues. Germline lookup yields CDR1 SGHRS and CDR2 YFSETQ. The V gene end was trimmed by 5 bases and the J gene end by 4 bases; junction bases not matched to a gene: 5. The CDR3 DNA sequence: TGCGCCAGCAGGGAGCAGCGGGGCACCGGGGAGCTGTTTTTT. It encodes CASREQRGTGELFF.

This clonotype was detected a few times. CDR3 DNA sequence: TGTGCCAGCAGCTTAGCCGGGGTTTACAATGAGCAGTTCTTC. Translation: CASSLAGVYNEQFF. V and J are TRBV13 and TRBJ2-1, with a weak D call TRBD2 (5 bases). CDR1 and CDR2 (germline): PRHDT, FYEKMQ (reference sequence). The germline V and J ends were trimmed by 1 base and 4 bases, with 8 bases remaining between them. The CDR3 consists of 14 residues.

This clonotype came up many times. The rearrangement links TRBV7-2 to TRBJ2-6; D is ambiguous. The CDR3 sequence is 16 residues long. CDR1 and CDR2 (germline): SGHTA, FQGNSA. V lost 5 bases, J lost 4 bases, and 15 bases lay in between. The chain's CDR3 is CASSLKLSSGANVLTF. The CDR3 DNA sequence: TGTGCCAGCAGCCTGAAACTGTCTTCCGGGGCCAACGTCCTGACTTTC.

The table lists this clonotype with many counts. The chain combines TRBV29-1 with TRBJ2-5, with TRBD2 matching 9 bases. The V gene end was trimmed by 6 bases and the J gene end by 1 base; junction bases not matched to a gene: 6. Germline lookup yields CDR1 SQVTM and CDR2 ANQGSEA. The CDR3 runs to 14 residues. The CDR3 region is CSVDSGSSQETQYF. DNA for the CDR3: TGCAGCGTCGATAGCGGGAGCAGCCAAGAGACCCAGTACTTC.

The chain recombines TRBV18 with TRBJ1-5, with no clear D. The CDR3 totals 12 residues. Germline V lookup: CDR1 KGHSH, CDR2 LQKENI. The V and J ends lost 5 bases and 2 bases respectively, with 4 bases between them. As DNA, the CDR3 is TGTGCCAGCTCAGGGGGCAATCAGCCCCAGCATTTT. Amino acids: CASSGGNQPQHF.

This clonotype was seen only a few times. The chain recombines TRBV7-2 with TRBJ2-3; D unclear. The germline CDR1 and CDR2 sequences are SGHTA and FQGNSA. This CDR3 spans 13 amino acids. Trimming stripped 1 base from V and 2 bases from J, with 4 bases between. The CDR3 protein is CASSLVYTDTQYF. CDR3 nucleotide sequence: TGTGCCAGCAGCTTAGTCTACACAGATACGCAGTATTTT.

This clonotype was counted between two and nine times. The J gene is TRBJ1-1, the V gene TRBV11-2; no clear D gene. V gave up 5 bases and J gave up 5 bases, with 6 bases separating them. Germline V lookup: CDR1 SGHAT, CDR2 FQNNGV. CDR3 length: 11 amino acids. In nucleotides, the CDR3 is TGTGCCAGCAGCCAAACGACTGAAGCTTTCTTT. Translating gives CASSQTTEAFF.

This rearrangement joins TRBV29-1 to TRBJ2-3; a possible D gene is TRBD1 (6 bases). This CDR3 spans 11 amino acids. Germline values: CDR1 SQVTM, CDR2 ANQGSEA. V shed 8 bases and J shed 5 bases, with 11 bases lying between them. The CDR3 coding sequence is TGCAGCATCCTCAGGGGAGATACGCAGTATTTT. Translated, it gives CSILRGDTQYF.

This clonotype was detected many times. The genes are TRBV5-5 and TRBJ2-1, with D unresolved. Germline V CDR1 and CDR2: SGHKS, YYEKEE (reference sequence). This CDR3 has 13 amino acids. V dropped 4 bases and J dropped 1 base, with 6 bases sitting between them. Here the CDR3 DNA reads TGTGCCAGCAGCCTAGAATCCTACAATGAGCAGTTCTTC. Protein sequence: CASSLESYNEQFF.

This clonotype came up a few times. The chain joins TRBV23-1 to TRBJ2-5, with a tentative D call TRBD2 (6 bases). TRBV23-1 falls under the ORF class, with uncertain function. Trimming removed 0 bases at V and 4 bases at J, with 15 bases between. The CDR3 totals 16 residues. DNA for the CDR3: TGCGCCAGCAGTCAATCGAAGCAGTTGGGGGGAGAGACCCAGTACTTC. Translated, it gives CASSQSKQLGGETQYF.

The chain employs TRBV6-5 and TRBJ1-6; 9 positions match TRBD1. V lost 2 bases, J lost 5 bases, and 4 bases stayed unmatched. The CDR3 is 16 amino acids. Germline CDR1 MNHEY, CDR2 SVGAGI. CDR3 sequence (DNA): TGTGCCAGCAGTTACAGGACAGGGGTTGATAATTCACCCCTCCACTTT. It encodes CASSYRTGVDNSPLHF.

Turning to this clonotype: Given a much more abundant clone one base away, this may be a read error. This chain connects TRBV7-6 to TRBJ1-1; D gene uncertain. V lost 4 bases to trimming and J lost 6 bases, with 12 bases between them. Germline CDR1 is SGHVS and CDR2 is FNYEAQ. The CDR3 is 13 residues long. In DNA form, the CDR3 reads TGTGCCAGCAGCTCCTCTTCCCACGCTGAAGCTTTCTTT. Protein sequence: CASSSSSHAEAFF.

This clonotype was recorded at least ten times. The CDR3 DNA sequence: TGTGCCAGCAGTTCCAGACAGGCGTACAATCAGCCCCAGCATTTT. Its protein is CASSSRQAYNQPQHF. V and J are TRBV12-3 or TRBV12-4 and TRBJ1-5; D may be TRBD1 (6 bases). The CDR3 extends over 15 amino acids. V lost 4 bases and J lost 3, with 13 bases in between.

The DNA of the CDR3 is TGCAGTGCTCTGGGACAGAGGACTGAAGCTTTCTTT. This encodes CSALGQRTEAFF. The rearrangement uses TRBV20-1 and TRBJ1-1; 7 bases agree with TRBD1. The CDR3 sequence is 12 residues long. The V and J ends lost 5 bases and 5 bases, in that order; junction bases with no gene match: 5. The germline gives CDR1 DFQATT, CDR2 SNEGSKA (reference sequence).

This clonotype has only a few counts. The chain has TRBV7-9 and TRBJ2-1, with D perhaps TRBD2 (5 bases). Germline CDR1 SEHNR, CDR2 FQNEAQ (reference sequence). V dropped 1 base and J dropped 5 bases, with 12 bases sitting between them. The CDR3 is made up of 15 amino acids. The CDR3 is CASSLDGLKHNEQFF. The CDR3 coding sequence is TGTGCCAGCAGCTTAGATGGACTTAAACACAATGAGCAGTTCTTC.

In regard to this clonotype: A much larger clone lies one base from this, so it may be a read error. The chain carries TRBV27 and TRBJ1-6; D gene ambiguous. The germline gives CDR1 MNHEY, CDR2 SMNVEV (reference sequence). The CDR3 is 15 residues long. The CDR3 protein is CASSLTPYGNSPFHF. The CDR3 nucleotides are TGTGCCAGCAGTTTAACCCCTTACGGAAATTCACCCTTCCACTTT.

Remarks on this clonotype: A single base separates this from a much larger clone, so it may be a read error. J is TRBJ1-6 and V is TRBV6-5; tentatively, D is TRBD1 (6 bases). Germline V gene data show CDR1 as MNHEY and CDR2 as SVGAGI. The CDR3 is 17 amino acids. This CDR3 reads CTSADTGTSAYNSPLHF. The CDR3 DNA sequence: TGTACCAGCGCAGACACCGGGACAAGTGCCTATAATTCACCCCTCCACTTT.

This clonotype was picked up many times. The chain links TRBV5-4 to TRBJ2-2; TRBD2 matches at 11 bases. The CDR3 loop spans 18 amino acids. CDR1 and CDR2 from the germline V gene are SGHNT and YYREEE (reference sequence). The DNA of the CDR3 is TGTGTCTCTGGGGGTGGGACTAGCGGATCGGTCAACACCGGGGAGCTGTTTTTT. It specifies CVSGGGTSGSVNTGELFF.

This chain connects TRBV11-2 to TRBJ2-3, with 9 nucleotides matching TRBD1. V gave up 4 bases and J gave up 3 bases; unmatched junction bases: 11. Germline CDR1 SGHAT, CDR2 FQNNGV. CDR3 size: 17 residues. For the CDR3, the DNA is TGTGCCAGCAGCTCCCCTGACAGGGGGGGATTGACAGATACGCAGTATTTT. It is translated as CASSSPDRGGLTDTQYF.

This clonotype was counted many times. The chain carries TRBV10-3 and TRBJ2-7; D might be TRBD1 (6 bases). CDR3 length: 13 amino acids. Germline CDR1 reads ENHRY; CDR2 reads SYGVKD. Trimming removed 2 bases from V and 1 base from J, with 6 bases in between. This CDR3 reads CAISETGSYEQYF. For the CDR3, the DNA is TGTGCCATCAGTGAGACAGGGTCCTACGAGCAGTACTTC.

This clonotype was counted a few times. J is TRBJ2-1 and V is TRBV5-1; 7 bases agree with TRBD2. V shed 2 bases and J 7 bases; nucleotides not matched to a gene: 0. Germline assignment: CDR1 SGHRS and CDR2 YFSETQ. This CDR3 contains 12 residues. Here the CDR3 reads CASSFGGNEQFF. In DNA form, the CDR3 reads TGCGCCAGCAGCTTCGGGGGGAATGAGCAGTTCTTC.

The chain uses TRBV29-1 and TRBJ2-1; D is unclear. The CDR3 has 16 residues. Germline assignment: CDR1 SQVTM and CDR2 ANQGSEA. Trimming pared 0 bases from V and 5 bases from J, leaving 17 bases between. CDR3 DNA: TGCAGCGTTGAAGAGTTCTTCCCACCCGGAGACAATGAGCAGTTCTTC. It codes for CSVEEFFPPGDNEQFF.